One and the same sample provided the 21 T cell receptor beta chains below, sequenced in a study of T cell repertoires in cytomegalovirus infection. MiXCR was run by TCRdb on the reads, yielding one entry per CDR3 protein. The table lists about 740,000 distinct CDR3 sequences, under 40% of them singletons. Sequenced sample: PBMCs. Receptor source: a human donor in good health (CMV status not recorded). Some clones in this sample may be carry-over from other donors' samples.

Points on this clonotype: The junction shows a germline mismatch at one end, possibly a read error. The genes are TRBV4-1 and TRBJ2-7; TRBD2 is a possible D gene (6 bases). CDR1 and CDR2 from the germline V gene are MGHRA and YSYEKL. The CDR3 is made up of 16 amino acids. The DNA for the CDR3 is TGTGCCAGCAGCCAAGGGGAATCTAGCGTTGTCTACGAGCAGTACTTC. Translating it yields CASSQGESSVVYEQYF.

V usage is TRBV30 and J usage is TRBJ2-7, with 8 bases aligning to TRBD1. This CDR3 contains 13 residues. Germline V CDR1 and CDR2: GTSNPN, SVGIG (reference sequence). After removal of 3 bases from V and 7 bases from J, the junction contained 8 bases not matched to a gene. The CDR3 nucleotides read TGTGCCTGGAGCCCGGACAGGGCCCGTGAGCAGTACTTC. It is translated as CAWSPDRAREQYF.

The gene calls are TRBV2 and TRBJ1-5, with TRBD1 matching over 7 bases. From germline, CDR1 is SNHLY and CDR2 FYNNEI. This CDR3 has 16 amino acids. The V gene end was trimmed by 8 bases and the J gene end by 4 bases; junction bases not matched to a gene: 14. CDR3 amino acids: CASGRVGGQLNQPQHF. DNA for the CDR3: TGTGCCAGCGGTAGGGTGGGGGGACAGCTAAATCAGCCCCAGCATTTT.

The genes are TRBV5-4 and TRBJ1-1; D ambiguous. This CDR3 contains 11 residues. The germline V gene encodes CDR1 SGHNT and CDR2 YYREEE (reference sequence). Trimming took 7 bases from V and 3 from J, leaving 7 bases between them. In DNA form, the CDR3 reads TGTGCCAGCCAACGGGACACTGAAGCTTTCTTT. It translates to CASQRDTEAFF. Together with reference TRBV5-4 and TRBJ1-1, the CDR3 gives the full variable domain: ETGVTQSPTHLIKTRGQQVTLRCSSQSGHNTVSWYQQALGQGPQFIFQYYREEENGRGNFPPRFSGLQFPNYSSELNVNALELDDSALYLCASQRDTEAFFGQGTRLTVV.

This clonotype has only a few counts. The rearrangement links TRBV7-6 to TRBJ2-2; weak D call: TRBD2 (5 bases). Germline V gene data show CDR1 as SGHVS and CDR2 as FNYEAQ. The CDR3 totals 14 residues. Deletions cut 8 bases from V and 0 bases from J, with 10 bases between. The DNA for the CDR3 is TGTGCCAGCCAGAGGGCGTCGAACACCGGGGAGCTGTTTTTT. Encoded protein: CASQRASNTGELFF.

The rearrangement links TRBV7-9 to TRBJ2-2; the D gene is possibly TRBD1 (6 bases). In germline, CDR1 is SEHNR, CDR2 FQNEAQ (reference sequence). The ends were cut back, 6 bases at V and 10 bases at J, with 12 bases in the middle. This CDR3 is 12 amino acids long. CDR3 in amino acids: CASSTQGQELFF. Written as DNA, the CDR3 is TGTGCCAGCAGTACGCAGGGGCAGGAGCTGTTTTTT. Full variable domain (rest looked up from reference TRBV7-9 and TRBJ2-2): DTGVSQNPRHKITKRGQNVTFRCDPISEHNRLYWYRQTLGQGPEFLTYFQNEAQLEKSRLLSDRFSAERPKGSFSTLEIQRTEQGDSAMYLCASSTQGQELFFGEGSRLTVL.

This clonotype has at least ten counts. The V call is TRBV2, the J call TRBJ2-7; 8 bases align to TRBD2. The CDR3 has 16 amino acids. Germline V gene sequence: CDR1 SNHLY, CDR2 FYNNEI. Trimming at V came to 2 bases and at J to 5 bases, leaving 11 bases not matched to a gene. The CDR3 DNA is TGTGCCAGCAGTGAACAGTTCTCCGGGAGGGGTCACGAGCAGTACTTC. Translation: CASSEQFSGRGHEQYF.

This clonotype was observed a few times. The rearrangement joins TRBV2 to TRBJ2-5; 11 nucleotides line up with TRBD2. Germline V gene data show CDR1 as SNHLY and CDR2 as FYNNEI. The CDR3 consists of 14 residues. Losses at the gene ends were 6 bases for V and 3 bases for J; bases not matched to a gene: 3. In DNA form, the CDR3 reads TGTGCCAGCAGGGGACTAGCGGAGGAAGAGACCCAGTACTTC. Protein: CASRGLAEEETQYF.

This chain links TRBV10-3 with TRBJ1-2; a possible D gene is TRBD1 (5 bases). The V end lost 6 bases, the J end lost 3 bases, and 23 bases lay between the germline ends. In germline, CDR1 is ENHRY, CDR2 SYGVKD. The CDR3 has 17 residues. This chain's CDR3 is CAISQSAAARGDYGYTF. The CDR3 DNA reads TGTGCCATCAGCCAAAGCGCGGCCGCGCGGGGGGACTATGGCTACACCTTC.

The V and J genes are TRBV5-4 and TRBJ1-2; 7 nucleotides agree with TRBD1. The CDR3 has 16 amino acids. Losses at the gene ends were 5 bases for V and 3 bases for J; bases not matched to a gene: 13. Per the germline V gene, CDR1 is SGHNT and CDR2 is YYREEE (reference sequence). This CDR3 reads CASRLTGTTPHYGYTF. Written as DNA, the CDR3 is TGTGCCAGCAGGTTGACAGGGACTACTCCCCACTATGGCTACACCTTC.

There are many counts of this clonotype. This sequence joins TRBV4-1 and TRBJ1-1; tentative D call: TRBD1 (5 bases). V gave up 1 base and J gave up 4 bases, with 7 bases separating them. The CDR3 is 13 residues long. Germline loops: CDR1 MGHRA, CDR2 YSYEKL. The chain's CDR3 is CASSQGRGTEAFF. CDR3 DNA: TGCGCCAGCAGCCAAGGGAGGGGCACTGAAGCTTTCTTT.

CDR3 residues: CASSSTSGDRLETQYF. The CDR3 DNA follows: TGTGCCAGCAGCTCTACTAGCGGGGACCGATTAGAGACCCAGTACTTC. The chain links TRBV7-9 to TRBJ2-5, with 10 bases matching TRBD2. Trimming took 4 bases from V and 4 from J; bases not matched to a gene: 9. The CDR3 has 16 residues. Germline loops: CDR1 SEHNR, CDR2 FQNEAQ (reference sequence).

This clonotype was detected only a few times. The genes are TRBV7-2 and TRBJ1-1, with 8 bases identical to TRBD1. V was clipped by 4 bases and J by 10 bases; unmatched bases: 5. The CDR3 length is 12 residues. Germline V CDR1 and CDR2: SGHTA, FQGNSA. The CDR3 bases are TGTGCCAGCAGCTCCTTAGGACAGGGAGCTTTCTTT. Protein sequence: CASSSLGQGAFF.

A single count supports this clonotype. This sequence may be a read error, since a much larger clone differs from it by one base. V and J are TRBV7-2 and TRBJ2-1; 7 nucleotides agree with TRBD2. The CDR3 loop spans 15 amino acids. Germline V CDR1 and CDR2: SGHTA, FQGNSA. The CDR3: CASSLGGGRRIEQIF. DNA for the CDR3: TGTGCCAGCAGCTTAGGCGGCGGGAGAAGGATTGAGCAGATCTTC.

Regarding this clonotype: Since no conserved phenylalanine or tryptophan closes the CDR3, a read error is the likely cause. The rearrangement joins TRBV9 to TRBJ1-3, with D possibly TRBD1 on 5 matching bases. The V gene's germline CDR1 is SGDLS and CDR2 YYNGEE. Deletions cut 4 bases from V and 0 bases from J, with 11 bases between. The CDR3 is made up of 15 amino acids. The CDR3 bases are TGTGCCAGCAGCCGGGACGGCCACTCTGGAAACACCATATATTTG. Protein: CASSRDGHSGNTIYL.

This chain links TRBV12-3 or TRBV12-4 with TRBJ1-4, with a possible D match to TRBD1 (6 bases). The CDR3 consists of 16 residues. V lost 4 bases, J lost 4 bases, and 16 bases lay in between. The CDR3 is CASSSATGTNNEKLFF. CDR3 in DNA: TGTGCCAGCAGTTCTGCTACCGGGACAAATAATGAAAAACTGTTTTTT.

The gene calls are TRBV7-6 and TRBJ1-6, with D unresolved. The CDR3 runs 15 residues. Trimming took 4 bases from V and 5 from J, leaving 12 bases between them. Germline loops: CDR1 SGHVS, CDR2 FNYEAQ. The CDR3 DNA reads as TGTGCCAGCAGCTCCGGACTTGGCCATAATTCACCCCTCCACTTT. This translates into CASSSGLGHNSPLHF.

This clonotype has a count of ten or more. V is TRBV7-2 and J is TRBJ2-1; TRBD2 matches at 10 bases. With V trimmed by 1 base and J by 10 bases, 4 bases remained unmatched. The CDR3 spans 14 residues. From germline, CDR1 is SGHTA and CDR2 FQGNSA. The CDR3, as DNA: TGTGCCAGCAGCTTAGACTCTAGCGGGGGAGAGCAGTTCTTC. This gives the protein CASSLDSSGGEQFF.

This chain links TRBV12-3 or TRBV12-4 with TRBJ2-3; the match to TRBD2 covers 9 bases. The CDR3 extends over 15 amino acids. J lost 4 bases, V lost 2 bases, and 4 bases had no gene match. CDR3 DNA: TGTGCCAGCAGTTTATTAGGGACTAGCCCAGATACGCAGTATTTT. This translates into CASSLLGTSPDTQYF.

This clonotype was seen a handful of times. The chain uses TRBV7-2 and TRBJ2-7; D gene unclear. The CDR3 spans 12 residues. Trimming took off 5 bases at V and 2 bases at J, with 7 bases between the two ends. CDR1 is SGHTA and CDR2 is FQGNSA in the germline V gene. CDR3 amino acids: CASSVETYEQYF. The CDR3 region has the DNA TGTGCCAGCAGCGTAGAAACCTACGAGCAGTACTTC.

The V and J genes are TRBV28 and TRBJ2-7; D is perhaps TRBD1 (6 bases). The CDR3 spans 16 residues. Germline CDR1 MDHEN, CDR2 SYDVKM. Between the trimmed V and J ends, which lost 5 bases and 2 bases, there was a span of 19 bases. The CDR3 protein is CASSPNPEQGPYEQYF. The CDR3 bases are TGTGCCAGCAGTCCGAACCCCGAGCAGGGGCCCTACGAGCAGTACTTC.